Shown below are 21 T cell receptor beta chains from a single sample sequenced in a study of beta chain features in type 1 diabetes. These receptors have no known antigen. Reverse transcribing all isolated RNA meant expressed TCRB transcripts were sequenced. Clones were sequenced by immunoSEQ multiplex PCR, and TCRdb holds only the in-frame ones, with some missing. The table lists about 240,000 clones, roughly 14% of them singletons, with 0.015% to 0.02% in the top ten. Findings and limits, study-wide: Patients with Type 1 diabetes showed moderately but significantly shorter TCRB CDR3s in all four CD4+ subsets.

The sequenced sample consisted of naive CD4+ T cells from blood. These receptors came from a man aged 25-45 years with type 1 diabetes.

In regard to this clone: The same CDR3 can be traced to other DNA sequences in this sample. The rearrangement links TRBV5-1 to TRBJ2-1; 11 nucleotides match TRBD2. This CDR3 comprises 15 residues. The ends lost 3 bases at V and 4 bases at J; junction bases unmatched: 3. CDR1 is SGHRS, CDR2 YFSETQ, per germline. The CDR3 DNA follows: TGCGCCAGCAGCTCCGGGACTAGCGGTTACAATGAGCAGTTCTTC. Translated: CASSSGTSGYNEQFF. Full variable domain (remainder filled in from reference TRBV5-1 and TRBJ2-1): KAGVTQTPRYLIKTRGQQVTLSCSPISGHRSVSWYQQTPGQGLQFLFEYFSETQRNKGNFPGRFSGRQFSNSRSEMNVSTLELGDSALYLCASSSGTSGYNEQFFGPGTRLTVL.

V is TRBV7-2 and J is TRBJ2-7, with D possibly matching TRBD2 (5 bases). CDR1 is SGHTA and CDR2 is FQGNSA in the germline V gene. This CDR3 contains 12 residues. Trimming took 5 bases from V and 6 from J, leaving 11 bases between them. This CDR3 reads CASSHRGLEQYF. CDR3 DNA sequence: TGTGCCAGCAGCCACCGAGGACTCGAGCAGTACTTC.

The chain couples TRBV11-2 to TRBJ2-1, with no clear D. This CDR3 has 12 residues. Trimming took 5 bases from V and 7 from J, leaving 9 bases between them. Per germline, CDR1 SGHAT and CDR2 FQNNGV. In DNA, the CDR3 is TGTGCCAGCAGCCTCATCGGGAATGAGCAGTTCTTC. Translating it yields CASSLIGNEQFF.

This clone has more than one count but fewer than ten. This chain connects TRBV5-1 to TRBJ1-4; TRBD1 matches at 7 bases. The germline CDR1 and CDR2 sequences are SGHRS and YFSETQ. With 1 base clipped from V and 8 bases from J, the junction kept 2 bases outside the gene matches. The length of the CDR3 is 13 residues. CDR3 amino acids: CASSLQGQEKLFF. The CDR3 DNA is TGCGCCAGCAGCTTGCAGGGACAGGAAAAACTGTTTTTT.

This clone has a handful of counts. The gene calls are TRBV9 and TRBJ2-1; 10 positions match TRBD2. The CDR3 extends over 15 amino acids. From germline, CDR1 is SGDLS and CDR2 YYNGEE. The junction had 5 bases not matched to a gene; V was cut back by 0 bases and J by 8 bases. The DNA of the CDR3 is TGTGCCAGCAGCGTAGCTAGCGGGAGTAGCTATGAGCAGTTCTTC. It encodes CASSVASGSSYEQFF. Combining the CDR3 with reference TRBV9 and TRBJ2-1 gives the whole variable domain DSGVTQTPKHLITATGQRVTLRCSPRSGDLSVYWYQQSLDQGLQFLIQYYNGEERAKGNILERFSAQQFPDLHSELNLSSLELGDSALYFCASSVASGSSYEQFFGPGTRLTVL.

This clone was seen more than once but under ten times. J is TRBJ1-1 and V is TRBV29-1; D remains ambiguous. V was clipped by 6 bases and J by 0 bases, with 11 bases between them. Looked up from germline, CDR1 is SQVTM and CDR2 is ANQGSEA. The CDR3 length is 13 residues. CDR3 sequence (DNA): TGCAGCGTGCAACGTAACATGAACACTGAAGCTTTCTTT. Residues: CSVQRNMNTEAFF.

Only a few counts were recorded for this clone. The V and J genes are TRBV4-2 and TRBJ2-3; TRBD2 matches at 13 bases. This CDR3 region has 16 residues. Germline CDR1 LGHNA, CDR2 YNFKEQ. The V segment lost 3 bases and the J segment 2 bases; nucleotides outside the gene matches: 2. CDR3 sequence reads: CASSQTSGGHTDTQYF. CDR3 nucleotides: TGTGCCAGCAGCCAGACTAGCGGGGGGCACACAGATACGCAGTATTTT.

The rearrangement links TRBV2 to TRBJ2-5, with D possibly matching TRBD2 (5 bases). From germline, CDR1 is SNHLY and CDR2 FYNNEI. This CDR3 is 13 amino acids long. V lost 8 bases, J lost 2 bases, and 12 bases lay in between. CDR3 nucleotide sequence: TGTGCCAGCCGGGCGTGGGAGCAAGAGACCCAGTACTTC. Protein sequence: CASRAWEQETQYF.

This clone was seen a handful of times. Distinct nucleotide sequences in the sample also encode this CDR3. The chain has TRBV19 and TRBJ2-7; 8 nucleotides agree with TRBD1. The CDR3 runs 13 residues. V trimming: 8 bases; J trimming: 1 base; junction bases outside the gene matches: 4. CDR1 and CDR2 (germline): LNHDA, SQIVND (reference sequence). CDR3 DNA: TGTGCCAGTGCCGGGACAGGTTCCTACGAGCAGTACTTC. This sequence encodes CASAGTGSYEQYF.

This clone has only a few counts. V usage is TRBV11-3 and J usage is TRBJ2-5; 8 bases are shared with TRBD1. The germline V gene encodes CDR1 SGHNT and CDR2 YENEEA. Germline trimming cut 2 bases from V and 3 bases from J; bases unmatched to any gene: 5. This CDR3 contains 15 residues. The CDR3 here is CASSLHPGGEETQYF. The CDR3 DNA sequence: TGTGCCAGCAGCTTACATCCAGGGGGCGAAGAGACCCAGTACTTC.

This clone was seen more than once but under ten times. This sequence joins TRBV7-8 and TRBJ2-2; TRBD1 agrees at 7 bases. Germline V gene sequence: CDR1 SGHVS, CDR2 FQNEAQ. The trim removed 5 bases at V and 1 base at J, leaving 4 bases unmatched. The CDR3 sequence is 15 residues long. CDR3 residues: CASSPRDRNTGELFF. In nucleotides, the CDR3 is TGTGCCAGCAGCCCCCGGGACAGGAACACCGGGGAGCTGTTTTTT.

The sample holds many counts of this clone. CDR3 bases: TGCTCCGACAGCAATGAGCAGTTCTTC. The encoded protein is CSDSNEQFF. The chain joins TRBV29-1 to TRBJ2-1, with D possibly being TRBD1 (5 bases). The CDR3 covers 9 residues. In germline, CDR1 is SQVTM, CDR2 ANQGSEA.

The chain has TRBV19 and TRBJ2-5; TRBD2 might be the D (6 bases). Trimming stripped 6 bases from V and 1 base from J, with 9 bases between. The CDR3 sequence is 13 residues long. Germline V CDR1 and CDR2: LNHDA, SQIVND (reference sequence). CDR3 sequence reads: CASRSGSQETQYF. DNA for the CDR3: TGTGCCAGTAGGAGCGGGTCCCAAGAGACCCAGTACTTC.

This clone occurred a few times. The chain joins TRBV27 to TRBJ1-4; D uncertain. This CDR3 is 13 amino acids long. Trimming cost V 3 bases and J 11 bases, with 13 bases left between them. The germline V gene encodes CDR1 MNHEY and CDR2 SMNVEV (reference sequence). The CDR3: CASSFVNGGKLFF. The CDR3 region has the DNA TGTGCCAGCAGTTTCGTAAACGGAGGGAAACTGTTTTTT. The full variable domain, in which reference TRBV27 and TRBJ1-4 provide the parts outside the CDR3, is EAQVTQNPRYLITVTGKKLTVTCSQNMNHEYMSWYRQDPGLGLRQIYYSMNVEVTDKGDVPEGYKVSRKEKRNFPLILESPSPNQTSLYFCASSFVNGGKLFFGSGTQLSVL.

This clone was seen only a few times. The chain employs TRBV4-1 and TRBJ1-1; D not resolved. The CDR3 has 12 residues. Germline CDR1 and CDR2: MGHRA and YSYEKL. Trimming stripped 2 bases from V and 1 base from J, with 2 bases between. CDR3 loop: CASSQRNTEAFF. The CDR3 DNA reads TGCGCCAGCAGCCAACGGAACACTGAAGCTTTCTTT.

This clone was counted a few times. The DNA of the CDR3 is TGTGCCAGCAGAGACGGGACAGTCTTTGAAGCTTTCTTT. Its protein is CASRDGTVFEAFF. J is TRBJ1-1 and V is TRBV28; 7 positions match TRBD1. This CDR3 is built from 13 residues. V gave up 6 bases and J gave up 7 bases; unmatched junction bases: 8. Germline assignment: CDR1 MDHEN and CDR2 SYDVKM. Looking up the rest from reference TRBV28 and TRBJ1-1 gives the full variable domain: DVKVTQSSRYLVKRTGEKVFLECVQDMDHENMFWYRQDPGLGLRLIYFSYDVKMKEKGDIPEGYSVSREKKERFSLILESASTNQTSMYLCASRDGTVFEAFFGQGTRLTVV.

The V gene is TRBV27, the J gene TRBJ2-7; TRBD2 matches at 8 bases. The junction had 11 bases not matched to a gene; V was cut back by 4 bases and J by 6 bases. This CDR3 has 15 amino acids. Per the germline V gene, CDR1 is MNHEY and CDR2 is SMNVEV (reference sequence). For the CDR3, the DNA is TGTGCCAGCAGTTCCCTGGGAGCGGGAGTTCGCGAGCAGTACTTC. It encodes CASSSLGAGVREQYF.

The J gene is TRBJ2-2, the V gene TRBV6-5; the D gene is possibly TRBD1 (6 bases). V lost 6 bases and J 5 bases, leaving 13 bases between the germline ends. The CDR3 has 14 amino acids. The germline V gene has CDR1 MNHEY and CDR2 SVGAGI. The CDR3 protein is CASSVLGQTGELFF. In DNA form, the CDR3 reads TGTGCCAGCAGCGTACTTGGACAGACCGGGGAGCTGTTTTTT.

The chain links TRBV7-8 to TRBJ1-5, with a weak D call TRBD1 (6 bases). This CDR3 is 17 amino acids long. Germline V gene sequence: CDR1 SGHVS, CDR2 FQNEAQ. Trimming cost V 5 bases and J 1 base, with 18 bases left between them. The CDR3 region is CASSRGLGHESNQPQHF. As DNA, the CDR3 is TGTGCCAGCAGCCGGGGATTGGGACACGAAAGCAATCAGCCCCAGCATTTT.

This clone has more than one count but fewer than ten. The gene calls are TRBV2 and TRBJ2-7; D is perhaps TRBD2 (5 bases). Per germline, CDR1 SNHLY and CDR2 FYNNEI. Trimming took off 4 bases at V and 2 bases at J, with 15 bases between the two ends. The CDR3 has 15 amino acids. This chain's CDR3 is CASSVGEGLTYEQYF. As DNA, the CDR3 is TGTGCCAGCAGTGTCGGGGAAGGACTTACCTACGAGCAGTACTTC.

This clone appeared a few times. V and J are TRBV7-2 and TRBJ1-2, with TRBD1 matching 8 bases. This CDR3 region has 13 residues. With 3 bases clipped from V and 8 bases from J, the junction kept 5 bases outside the gene matches. Germline loops: CDR1 SGHTA, CDR2 FQGNSA. The CDR3 reads CASSLDRVKGYTF. CDR3 nucleotides: TGTGCCAGCAGCTTGGACAGGGTGAAAGGCTACACCTTC.